Listed below are T cell receptor beta chains from one sample, sequenced in a study of T cells expressing NK-cell markers. Each CDR3 protein gets one entry in TCRdb, which reprocessed the 5' RACE reads and gives no DNA. This sample's table reports approximately 550,000 distinct CDR3 sequences. Sample: blood T cells: a sorted CD56 or NKG2C T cell subset, CD4+ or CD8+ T cells, or bulk PBMC T cells (not recorded which). All receptors derive from a man between 18 and 35 years old in good health. The CDR3 runs from the conserved cysteine through the conserved F or W.

v_gene	j_gene	CDR3aa
TRBV29-1	TRBJ2-2	CSVRVGQGRNGELFF
TRBV29-1	TRBJ1-6	CSAGDRDSPLHF
TRBV6-5	TRBJ2-3	CASSYSTLVAGGPGDTQYF
TRBV27	TRBJ1-1	CASSSGVYTEAFF
TRBV5-1	TRBJ2-2	CASRPESGGELFF
TRBV15	TRBJ2-7	CATSTGPSYEQYF
TRBV5-1	TRBJ2-3	CASSWGSEWSTDTQYF
TRBV16	TRBJ2-4	CASSGDRGKADQYF
TRBV10-3	TRBJ1-6	CAIRDNLRLNSPLHF
TRBV14	TRBJ2-1	CASSRVRGGEQFF
TRBV4-2	TRBJ2-7	CASSQDPKIRYEQYF
TRBV28	TRBJ2-6	CASSERERSGANVLTF
TRBV5-1	TRBJ2-1	CASSLFAWSEQFF
TRBV7-9	TRBJ2-2	CASSFPRGQGTGELFF
TRBV28	TRBJ1-2	CASSFGGRYGYTF
TRBV5-1	TRBJ2-2	CATIHAGLHTGELFF
TRBV28	TRBJ2-2	CAIHPQGGTGELFF
TRBV4-2	TRBJ2-1	CASSQEGTPRVEGEQFF
TRBV20-1	TRBJ2-5	CSAGRVRGETQYF
TRBV20-1	TRBJ2-3	CSARGDWRTDTQYF
TRBV29-1	TRBJ1-1	CSVAPSRRGNTEAFF
TRBV5-1	TRBJ2-7	CASRPRDREYEQYF
TRBV20-1	TRBJ1-2	CSAIEGTGSSYGYTF
TRBV20-1	TRBJ1-6	CSARDNPANSPLHF
TRBV5-1	TRBJ2-1	CASSLGQGLNEQFF
TRBV6-2/TRBV6-3	TRBJ1-5	CASSYTRQGEQPQHF
TRBV5-1	TRBJ2-1	CASSFSLADNEQFF
TRBV5-1	TRBJ1-4	CASSLEPGPPANEKLFF